The 15 T cell receptor beta chains below all came from one sample that was sequenced in a study of blood T cell repertoires in COVID-19. Produced via immunoSEQ multiplex PCR; TCRdb's table is partial and in-frame only. The sample shows over 200,000 clones, around 90% of them seen only once. What was sequenced was peripheral blood. Receptors originate from a woman between 18 and 30 years old who had recovered from COVID-19.

The chain combines TRBV2 with TRBJ2-5; tentatively, D is TRBD2 (6 bases). CDR3 length: 16 residues. CDR1 is SNHLY, CDR2 FYNNEI, per germline. Trimming removed 5 bases from V and 4 bases from J, with 20 bases in between. Here the CDR3 reads CASSNTGAPPGETQYF. DNA of the CDR3: TGTGCCAGCAGTAACACGGGAGCTCCGCCAGGAGAGACCCAGTACTTC.

Here the CDR3 reads CASSPLPGQEDYGYTF. The DNA for the CDR3 is TGTGCCAGCAGCCCCCTACCGGGACAGGAGGACTATGGCTACACCTTC. The chain has TRBV7-2 and TRBJ1-2; TRBD1 agrees at 8 bases. The CDR3 consists of 16 residues. Unmatched junction bases numbered 11, after V lost 5 bases and J lost 3 bases. Germline assignment: CDR1 SGHTA and CDR2 FQGNSA.

The CDR3 sequence: CASSQGRSLAGSSYEQYF. As DNA, the CDR3 is TGCGCCAGCAGCCAAGGCCGCTCACTAGCGGGGAGCTCCTACGAGCAGTACTTC. J is TRBJ2-7 and V is TRBV4-1; 10 nucleotides line up with TRBD2. This CDR3 spans 18 amino acids. V lost 1 base and J lost 0; bases outside the gene matches: 9. CDR1 and CDR2 from the germline V gene are MGHRA and YSYEKL.

The chain uses TRBV7-7 and TRBJ2-1; D may be TRBD2 (6 bases). This CDR3 region has 15 residues. Trimming took 5 bases from V and 5 from J, leaving 16 bases between them. Per germline, CDR1 SSHAT and CDR2 FNYEAQ (reference sequence). DNA for the CDR3: TGTGCCAGCAGCCCGGGACTGGCCCTCGACAATGAGCAGTTCTTC. Translated: CASSPGLALDNEQFF.

The chain joins TRBV28 to TRBJ2-5; 9 bases match TRBD2. The CDR3 contains 18 residues. Trimming cost V 7 bases and J 0 bases; bases outside gene matches: 15. Per the germline V gene, CDR1 is MDHEN and CDR2 is SYDVKM. The CDR3: CASTYDKRTSAYQETQYF. The CDR3 nucleotides are TGTGCCAGCACATACGATAAAAGGACTAGCGCGTACCAAGAGACCCAGTACTTC.

The chain combines TRBV13 with TRBJ1-1, with a weak D call TRBD1 (6 bases). The CDR3 runs 14 residues. With 1 base removed from V and 3 bases from J, the gap between germline ends came to 9 bases. CDR1 PRHDT and CDR2 FYEKMQ come from the germline V gene (reference sequence). Written as DNA, the CDR3 is TGTGCCAGCAGCTTAGAACAGGGAGACACTGAAGCTTTCTTT. Translating gives CASSLEQGDTEAFF.

This chain connects TRBV30 to TRBJ1-3, with D hard to call. Germline V gene lookup returns CDR1 GTSNPN and CDR2 SVGIG (reference sequence). Deletions cut 3 bases from V and 2 bases from J, with 5 bases between. The CDR3 is 12 amino acids. CDR3 coding DNA: TGTGCCTGGAGGGCCGCTGGAAACACCATATATTTT. Translating gives CAWRAAGNTIYF. The full variable domain, with the rest looked up from reference TRBV30 and TRBJ1-3, is SQTIHQWPATLVQPVGSPLSLECTVEGTSNPNLYWYRQAAGRGLQLLFYSVGIGQISSEVPQNLSASRPQDRQFILSSKKLLLSDSGFYLCAWRAAGNTIYFGEGSWLTVV.

The chain carries TRBV28 and TRBJ1-2; a weak D match, TRBD1 (6 bases). CDR1 MDHEN and CDR2 SYDVKM come from the germline V gene. Trimming took 5 bases from V and 1 from J, leaving 11 bases between them. This CDR3 is built from 14 residues. This CDR3 reads CASSLLQGNYGYTF. CDR3 in DNA: TGTGCCAGCAGTCTCCTACAGGGTAACTATGGCTACACCTTC.

The genes are TRBV7-3 and TRBJ2-7; TRBD2 matches at 9 bases. V lost 2 bases, J lost 2 bases, and 7 bases stayed unmatched. Germline V gene lookup returns CDR1 SGHTA and CDR2 FQGTGA. The CDR3 has 16 amino acids. For the CDR3, the DNA is TGTGCCAGCAGCTTAGGGGCTAGCGGGACCCCCTACGAGCAGTACTTC. Its protein product is CASSLGASGTPYEQYF.

The chain joins TRBV27 to TRBJ1-1; TRBD1 aligns across 8 bases. The junction had 20 bases not matched to a gene; V was cut back by 6 bases and J by 5 bases. The CDR3 sequence is 18 residues long. Germline CDR1 and CDR2: MNHEY and SMNVEV (reference sequence). This chain's CDR3 is CASSPQTGGASPVTEAFF. CDR3 nucleotides: TGTGCCAGCAGCCCCCAAACAGGGGGGGCCTCGCCTGTAACTGAAGCTTTCTTT.

This chain connects TRBV5-1 to TRBJ2-7; 11 bases fit TRBD1. The CDR3 covers 14 residues. The germline CDR1 and CDR2 sequences are SGHRS and YFSETQ. V lost 7 bases, J lost 4 bases, and 7 bases stayed unmatched. CDR3 residues: CASGRGQGAYEQYF. DNA of the CDR3: TGCGCCAGCGGACGAGGACAGGGGGCGTACGAGCAGTACTTC.

The chain is built from TRBV27 and TRBJ2-7; 7 nucleotides agree with TRBD2. V lost 4 bases to trimming and J lost 4 bases; unmatched junction nucleotides: 10. CDR1 and CDR2 from the germline V gene are MNHEY and SMNVEV (reference sequence). This CDR3 region has 15 residues. The CDR3 loop is CASSSRGSAGYEQYF. In nucleotides, the CDR3 is TGTGCCAGCAGTTCTCGCGGGAGCGCAGGGTACGAGCAGTACTTC.

The CDR3 spells CASSHAAQASYEQYF. Here the CDR3 DNA reads TGTGCCAGCAGCCATGCCGCACAGGCTTCCTACGAGCAGTACTTC. This chain links TRBV7-9 with TRBJ2-7; perhaps TRBD1 as D (5 bases). The CDR3 is 15 residues long. The germline CDR1 and CDR2 sequences are SEHNR and FQNEAQ (reference sequence). The ends were cut back, 5 bases at V and 1 base at J, with 15 bases in the middle.

This rearrangement joins TRBV6-6 to TRBJ2-7; 8 bases map to TRBD1. The CDR3 spans 13 residues. The germline gives CDR1 MNHNY, CDR2 SVGAGI (reference sequence). V lost 7 bases, J lost 5 bases, and 7 bases stayed unmatched. The CDR3 sequence is CASTQTGVHEQYF. The CDR3 region has the DNA TGTGCCAGCACTCAGACAGGGGTCCACGAGCAGTACTTC.

V and J are TRBV10-3 and TRBJ1-2, with D uncertain. The CDR3 consists of 13 residues. V was shortened by 6 bases and J by 1 base, with 9 bases between the two germline ends. Germline V gene sequence: CDR1 ENHRY, CDR2 SYGVKD. CDR3 sequence reads: CAIRQEDNYGYTF. In DNA form, the CDR3 reads TGTGCCATCAGGCAGGAAGATAACTATGGCTACACCTTC.